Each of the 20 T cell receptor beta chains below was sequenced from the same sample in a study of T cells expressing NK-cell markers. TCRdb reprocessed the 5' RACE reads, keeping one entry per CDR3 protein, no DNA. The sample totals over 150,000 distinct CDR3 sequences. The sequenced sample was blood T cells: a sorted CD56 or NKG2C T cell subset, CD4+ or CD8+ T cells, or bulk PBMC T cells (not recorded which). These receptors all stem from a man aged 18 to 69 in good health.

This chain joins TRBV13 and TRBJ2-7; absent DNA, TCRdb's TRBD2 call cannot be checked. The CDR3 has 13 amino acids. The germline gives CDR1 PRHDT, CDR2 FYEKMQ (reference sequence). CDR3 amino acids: CASSARLEDEQYF.

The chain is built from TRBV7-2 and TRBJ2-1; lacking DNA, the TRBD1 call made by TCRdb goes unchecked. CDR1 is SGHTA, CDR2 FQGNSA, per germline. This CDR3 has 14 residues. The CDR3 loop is CAIAPAGVYNEQFF.

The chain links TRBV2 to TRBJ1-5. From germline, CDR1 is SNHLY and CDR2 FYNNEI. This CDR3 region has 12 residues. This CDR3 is CASGFGGQPQHF.

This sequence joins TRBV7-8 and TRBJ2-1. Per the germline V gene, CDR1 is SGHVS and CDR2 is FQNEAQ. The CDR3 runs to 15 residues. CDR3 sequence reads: CASSLVPSSYNEQFF.

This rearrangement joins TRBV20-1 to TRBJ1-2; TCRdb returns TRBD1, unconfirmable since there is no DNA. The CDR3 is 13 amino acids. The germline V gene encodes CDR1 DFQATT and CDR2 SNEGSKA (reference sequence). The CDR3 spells CSARTGGARGYTF.

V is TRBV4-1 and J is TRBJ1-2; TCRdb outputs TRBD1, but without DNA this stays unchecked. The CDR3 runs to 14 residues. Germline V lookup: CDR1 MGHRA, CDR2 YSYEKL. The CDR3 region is CASSQAQGFYGYTF.

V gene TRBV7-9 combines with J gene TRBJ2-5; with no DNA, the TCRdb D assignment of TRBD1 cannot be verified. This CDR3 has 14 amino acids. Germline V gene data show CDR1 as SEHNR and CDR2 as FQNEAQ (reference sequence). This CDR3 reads CASSLAGAGETQYF.

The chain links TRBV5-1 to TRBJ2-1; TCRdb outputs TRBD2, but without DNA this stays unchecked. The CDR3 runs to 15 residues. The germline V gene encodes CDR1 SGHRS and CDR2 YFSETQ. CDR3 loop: CASSLLSGGYNEQFF.

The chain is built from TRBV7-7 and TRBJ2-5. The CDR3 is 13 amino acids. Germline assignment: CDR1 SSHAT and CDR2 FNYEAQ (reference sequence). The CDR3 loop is CASSLSLGETQYF.

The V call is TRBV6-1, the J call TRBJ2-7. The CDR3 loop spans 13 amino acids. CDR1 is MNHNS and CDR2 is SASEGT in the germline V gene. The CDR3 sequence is CASREQGTYEQYF.

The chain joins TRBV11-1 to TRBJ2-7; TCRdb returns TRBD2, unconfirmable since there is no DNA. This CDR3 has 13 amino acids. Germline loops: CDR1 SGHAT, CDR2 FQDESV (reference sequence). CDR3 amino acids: CASSPGGGAKQYF. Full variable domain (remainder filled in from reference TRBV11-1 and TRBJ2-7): EAEVAQSPRYKITEKSQAVAFWCDPISGHATLYWYRQILGQGPELLVQFQDESVVDDSQLPKDRFSAERLKGVDSTLKIQPAELGDSAMYLCASSPGGGAKQYFGPGTRLTVT.

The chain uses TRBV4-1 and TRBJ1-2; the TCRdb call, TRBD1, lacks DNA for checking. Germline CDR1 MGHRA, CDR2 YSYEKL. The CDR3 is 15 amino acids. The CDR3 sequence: CASSQVSEGGDGYTF.

The CDR3 loop reads CASSDLQGEIPNYGYTF. The chain combines TRBV25-1 with TRBJ1-2; with no DNA, the TCRdb D assignment of TRBD1 cannot be verified. This CDR3 is 17 amino acids long. Germline-derived CDR1 and CDR2 are MGHDK and SYGVNS.

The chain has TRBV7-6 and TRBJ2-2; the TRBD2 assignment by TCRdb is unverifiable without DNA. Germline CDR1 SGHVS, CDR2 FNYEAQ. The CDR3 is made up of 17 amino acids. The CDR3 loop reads CASSPSVAGLGSGELFF.

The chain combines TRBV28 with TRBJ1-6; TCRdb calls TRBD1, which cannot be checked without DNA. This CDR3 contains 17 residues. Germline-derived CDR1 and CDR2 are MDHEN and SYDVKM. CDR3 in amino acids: CASSPPGRRTYNSPLHF.

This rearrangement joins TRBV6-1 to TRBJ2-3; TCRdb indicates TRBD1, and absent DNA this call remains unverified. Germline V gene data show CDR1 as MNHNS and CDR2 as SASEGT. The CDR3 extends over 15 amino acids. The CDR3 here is CASSARGDATDTQYF.

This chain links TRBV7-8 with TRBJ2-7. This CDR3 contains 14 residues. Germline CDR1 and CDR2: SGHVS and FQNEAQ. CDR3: CASSLAGNQQEQYF.

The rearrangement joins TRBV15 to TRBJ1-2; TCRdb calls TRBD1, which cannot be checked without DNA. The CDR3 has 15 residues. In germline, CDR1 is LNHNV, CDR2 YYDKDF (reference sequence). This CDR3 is CATSRASTGPYGYTF.

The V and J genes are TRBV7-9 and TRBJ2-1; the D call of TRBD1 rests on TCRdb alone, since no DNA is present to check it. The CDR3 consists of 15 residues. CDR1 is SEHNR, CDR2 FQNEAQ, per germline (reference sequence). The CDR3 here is CASSTPRDRNNEQFF. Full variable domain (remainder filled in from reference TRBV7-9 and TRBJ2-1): DTGVSQNPRHKITKRGQNVTFRCDPISEHNRLYWYRQTLGQGPEFLTYFQNEAQLEKSRLLSDRFSAERPKGSFSTLEIQRTEQGDSAMYLCASSTPRDRNNEQFFGPGTRLTVL.

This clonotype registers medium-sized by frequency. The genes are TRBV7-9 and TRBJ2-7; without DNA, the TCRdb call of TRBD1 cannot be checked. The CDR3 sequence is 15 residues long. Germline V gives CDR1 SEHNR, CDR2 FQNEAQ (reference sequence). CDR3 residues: CASSHPGHRPYEQYF.